This T cell receptor (beta chain) was recovered during a study of cytomegalovirus exposure and HLA in healthy donors. Findings and limits, study-wide: Later analysis placed DRB1 highest and HLA-C lowest in TCR association rates, which differed by HLA locus.

CDR1 and CDR2 from the germline V gene are SSHAT and FNYEAQ (reference sequence). CDR3 length: 13 amino acids. Primers for the PCR totalled 60 Vbeta and 13 Jbeta. Assay: immunoSEQ multiplex PCR; the TCRdb copy retains only in-frame clones and omits some. This sample has around 90,000 clones, with more than 55% found just once. Worth noting for this clone: The antigen is not known. A read error may account for a junction end that differs from germline.

The sequenced sample consisted of PBMCs. The V and J genes are TRBV7-7 and TRBJ2-7, with D possibly being TRBD1 (5 bases). The TCR sequence derives from a boy aged 5 to 17 in good health and CMV-seropositive. Here the CDR3 reads CASSLRQWDEQYF. DNA for the CDR3: TGTGCTAGCAGCTTAAGACAGTGGGACGAGCAGTACTTC.